This is a list of T cell receptor beta chains from one sample in a study of CXCR3-negative and CXCR3-positive naive CD8 T cells. TCRdb derives one entry per CDR3 protein from the 5' RACE reads, leaving out DNA. The sample's table shows about 120,000 distinct CDR3 sequences. Sequencing was carried out using naive CXCR3+ CD8+ T cells from blood. The receptors originated from a human donor in good health. Some clones in this sample may be carry-over from other donors' samples. The CDR3 runs from the conserved cysteine through the conserved F or W. Fields, in order: V gene, J gene, CDR3 protein.

V gene: TRBV7-9; J gene: TRBJ2-1; CDR3 protein: CASSDSRDSPNEQFF
V gene: TRBV7-9; J gene: TRBJ2-1; CDR3 protein: CASSSFDAEQFF
V gene: TRBV12-3/TRBV12-4; J gene: TRBJ2-2; CDR3 protein: CASSSERGSNTGELFF
V gene: TRBV4-3; J gene: TRBJ2-7; CDR3 protein: CASSQESGPYEQYF
V gene: TRBV27; J gene: TRBJ2-7; CDR3 protein: CASSLWIGSNEQYF
V gene: TRBV5-1; J gene: TRBJ2-7; CDR3 protein: CASSLSAGAAYEQYF
V gene: TRBV7-9; J gene: TRBJ1-4; CDR3 protein: CAIGPTNEKLFF
V gene: TRBV28; J gene: TRBJ2-5; CDR3 protein: CASILAKTRGYQETQYF
V gene: TRBV5-1; J gene: TRBJ2-2; CDR3 protein: CASGQNTGELFF
V gene: TRBV11-2; J gene: TRBJ2-2; CDR3 protein: CASSHGWGGSGELFF
V gene: TRBV28; J gene: TRBJ2-5; CDR3 protein: CASNDPGHETLQETQYF
V gene: TRBV29-1; J gene: TRBJ2-7; CDR3 protein: CSVVSHSSYEQYF
V gene: TRBV29-1; J gene: TRBJ2-7; CDR3 protein: CSVGQPSSYEQYF
V gene: TRBV5-1; J gene: TRBJ2-1; CDR3 protein: CASSTRFSGGYNEQFF
V gene: TRBV13; J gene: TRBJ2-7; CDR3 protein: CASSFGLAISYEQYF
V gene: TRBV11-2; J gene: TRBJ2-1; CDR3 protein: CASSSGTSGRAFNEQFF
V gene: TRBV5-8; J gene: TRBJ2-1; CDR3 protein: CASRSQGDNEQFF
V gene: TRBV29-1; J gene: TRBJ2-7; CDR3 protein: CSVVVSSYEQYF
V gene: TRBV4-2; J gene: TRBJ1-1; CDR3 protein: CASSQRGIPNTEAFF
V gene: TRBV2; J gene: TRBJ2-1; CDR3 protein: CASSERDRGYNEQFF
V gene: TRBV5-6; J gene: TRBJ1-1; CDR3 protein: CASSPRRGALTEAFF
V gene: TRBV7-8; J gene: TRBJ2-3; CDR3 protein: CASTPDRGLTDTQYF